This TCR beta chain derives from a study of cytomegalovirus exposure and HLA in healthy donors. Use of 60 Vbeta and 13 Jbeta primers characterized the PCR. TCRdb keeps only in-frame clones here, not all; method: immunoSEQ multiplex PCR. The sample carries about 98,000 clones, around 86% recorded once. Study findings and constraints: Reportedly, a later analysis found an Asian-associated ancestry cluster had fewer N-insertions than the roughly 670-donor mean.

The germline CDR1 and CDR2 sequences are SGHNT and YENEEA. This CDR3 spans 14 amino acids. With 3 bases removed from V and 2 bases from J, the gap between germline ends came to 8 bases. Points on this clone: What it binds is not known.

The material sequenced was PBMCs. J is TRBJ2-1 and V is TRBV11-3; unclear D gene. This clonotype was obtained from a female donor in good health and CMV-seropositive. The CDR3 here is CASSLRSPYNEQFF. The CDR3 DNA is TGTGCCAGCAGCTTGAGGTCCCCCTACAATGAGCAGTTCTTC. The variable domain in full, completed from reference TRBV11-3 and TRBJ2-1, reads EAGVVQSPRYKIIEKKQPVAFWCNPISGHNTLYWYLQNLGQGPELLIRYENEEAVDDSQLPKDRFSAERLKGVDSTLKIQPAELGDSAVYLCASSLRSPYNEQFFGPGTRLTVL.